A selection of T cell receptor beta chains follows, all from one sample in a study of T cells in Graves' hyperthyroidism and ophthalmopathy. TCRdb itself ran the multiplex PCR reads through MiXCR, one entry per CDR3 protein. The table shows some 320,000 distinct CDR3 sequences, with approximately 13% occurring only once. The sequencing sample was made of blood. Source of these receptors: a woman between 40 and 55 years old with Graves' ophthalmopathy. CDR3s include the opening cysteine and the closing phenylalanine or tryptophan. The order of the fields is CDR3 protein, CDR3 DNA, clone size, J gene, V gene, D gene. A D gene is named only where the DNA matches it firmly. The size of a clone is reported for some rows only, either as once, few or many, or as a class for expanded clones.

CASSEPGLAGVREQFF,TGTGCCAGCAGTGAGCCGGGACTAGCGGGAGTCCGGGAGCAGTTCTTC,many,TRBJ2-1,TRBV28,TRBD2
CASSLGEDTQYF,TGTGCCAGCAGCTTAGGGGAAGATACGCAGTATTTT,many,TRBJ2-3,TRBV11-3,NA
CASSPPQRLNQETQYF,TGTGCCAGCTCACCACCCCAGCGGCTAAACCAAGAGACCCAGTACTTC,NA,TRBJ2-5,TRBV18,NA
CASRLDSTNYGYTF,TGTGCCAGCAGGTTGGACAGTACTAACTATGGCTACACCTTC,few,TRBJ1-2,TRBV2,NA
CASRPVSGGRGGELFF,TGTGCCAGCAGGCCCGTTAGCGGGGGGCGGGGCGGGGAGCTGTTTTTT,few,TRBJ2-2,TRBV7-2,TRBD2
CAISEFRGTNNEQFF,TGTGCCATCAGTGAGTTCCGCGGTACAAACAATGAGCAGTTCTTC,NA,TRBJ2-1,TRBV10-3,NA
CASSLADTQYF,TGTGCCAGCAGCTTGGCGGATACGCAGTATTTT,many,TRBJ2-3,TRBV27,NA
CASSPQYRRYTF,TGTGCCAGCAGTCCCCAGTACCGTCGCTACACCTTC,NA,TRBJ1-2,TRBV28,NA
CASSTRDRGQINYGYTF,TGTGCCAGCAGCACCCGGGACAGGGGGCAGATTAACTATGGCTACACCTTC,few,TRBJ1-2,TRBV11-2,TRBD1
CASSLTGSYNSPLHF,TGTGCCAGCAGTCTCACAGGAAGCTATAATTCACCCCTCCACTTT,many,TRBJ1-6,TRBV6-1,NA
CASSLLVVNTEAFF,TGTGCCAGCAGTTTACTTGTGGTGAACACTGAAGCTTTCTTT,many,TRBJ1-1,TRBV28,NA
CASSLVWSSGVGGANVLTF,TGTGCCAGCAGCTTAGTGTGGTCTAGCGGGGTTGGTGGGGCCAACGTCCTGACTTTC,many,TRBJ2-6,TRBV7-8,TRBD2
CAISDRVNSGNTIYF,TGTGCCATCAGTGATAGAGTTAACTCTGGAAACACCATATATTTT,NA,TRBJ1-3,TRBV10-3,NA
CSARRLAGASFGANVLTF,TGCAGTGCTAGAAGGCTAGCGGGAGCCAGCTTTGGGGCCAACGTCCTGACTTTC,NA,TRBJ2-6,TRBV20-1,TRBD2
CASSAVGSVKETQYF,TGTGCCAGCAGCGCGGTGGGTAGCGTGAAAGAGACCCAGTACTTC,many,TRBJ2-5,TRBV5-4,NA
CASSLRLGRGTEAFF,TGTGCCAGCAGTTTAAGGTTAGGGAGGGGGACTGAAGCTTTCTTT,many,TRBJ1-1,TRBV27,NA
CASIAGSNEQYF,TGTGCCAGCATAGCGGGTTCGAACGAGCAGTACTTC,many,TRBJ2-7,TRBV2,TRBD2
CASSYTSGPSADTQYF,TGTGCCAGCAGCTACACTAGCGGGCCCAGCGCAGATACGCAGTATTTT,many,TRBJ2-3,TRBV7-9,TRBD2
CAAKGVVNSPLHF,TGTGCCGCCAAGGGGGTGGTTAATTCACCCCTCCACTTT,few,TRBJ1-6,TRBV30,NA
CASSLVVGGYEQYF,TGCGCCAGCAGCTTGGTTGTAGGCGGCTACGAGCAGTACTTC,few,TRBJ2-7,TRBV5-1,NA
CASSLVPGESTDTQYF,TGCGCCAGCAGCTTGGTACCAGGGGAAAGCACAGATACGCAGTATTTT,many,TRBJ2-3,TRBV5-1,NA
CSASREQWDTQYF,TGCAGTGCTAGCCGGGAGCAATGGGATACGCAGTATTTT,many,TRBJ2-3,TRBV20-1,NA
CASRHSGGANEKLFF,TGTGCCAGCAGGCACTCGGGGGGCGCGAATGAAAAACTGTTTTTT,many,TRBJ1-4,TRBV6-5,NA
CSARGGGTSGRELYEQFF,TGCAGTGCTAGAGGGGGTGGGACTAGCGGGAGGGAATTATATGAGCAGTTCTTC,few,TRBJ2-1,TRBV20-1,TRBD2
CASSPRDRLSEVQYF,TGTGCCAGCAGTCCTCGGGACAGGTTGTCTGAGGTGCAGTACTTC,few,TRBJ2-7,TRBV27,TRBD1
CASSPGQKYGYTF,TGTGCCAGCAGTCCGGGACAGAAGTATGGCTACACCTTC,few,TRBJ1-2,TRBV27,TRBD1
CSAVDRSSNQPQHF,TGCAGTGCTGTGGACAGGTCTAGCAATCAGCCCCAGCATTTT,few,TRBJ1-5,TRBV20-1,TRBD1
CASSLEGAMNEQFF,TGTGCCAGCAGCTTGGAGGGGGCGATGAATGAGCAGTTCTTC,many,TRBJ2-1,TRBV5-8,TRBD1
CASSLTNLKDRGNTGELFF,TGTGCCAGCAGTTTAACTAACCTCAAGGACAGGGGAAACACCGGGGAGCTGTTTTTT,many,TRBJ2-2,TRBV28,TRBD1